This TCR beta chain was recorded in a study of blood T cell repertoires in COVID-19. About the study: Sources were T cells, B-cell-depleted T cells, or PBMCs; the material itself was cDNA or gDNA.

Authors' processing steps: Estimated nucleated cell counts came from reference gene primer amplification. Only in-frame clones appear in the TCRdb table, and some are missing; sequencing was by immunoSEQ multiplex PCR. V and J calls and clone size are as listed in that table; D and trimming were resolved from the DNA. The data hold more than 90,000 clones, with about 85% observed a single time. CDR3 length equals 13 residues. The clonotype originates from a man in his forties or fifties with acute or convalescent COVID-19. The chain recombines TRBV21-1 with TRBJ1-5; no check of the table's D call, TRBD1, against the DNA was made. TRBV21-1 is labeled a pseudogene. Input material: peripheral blood. CDR3 sequence (DNA): TGTGCCAGCCACGACAGCCACAATCAGCCCCAGCATTTT. Amino acids: CASHDSHNQPQHF.